Listed below are T cell receptor beta chains from one sample, sequenced in a study of shared clonotypes between healthy human individuals. TCRdb's table, derived via immunoSEQ multiplex PCR, lists solely in-frame clones and lacks some. The sample contains 2 million to 2.5 million clones, 95% of which appear only once. Material: naive CD4+ T cells sorted from blood. Receptor source: a man younger than 30 in good health. Each CDR3 is given with its conserved first and last residue. Fields, in order: J gene, clone size, V gene, D gene, CDR3 protein, CDR3 DNA. D genes are given only for firm matches. Not every row has a clone size; where given, it reads once, few, many or a size class.

J gene: TRBJ2-1; clone size: -; V gene: TRBV7-9; D gene: -; CDR3 protein: CASSLNTAPGNEQFF; CDR3 DNA: TGTGCCAGCAGCTTAAACACGGCTCCTGGCAATGAGCAGTTCTTC
J gene: TRBJ1-5; clone size: -; V gene: TRBV6-5; D gene: -; CDR3 protein: CASSQGLYSNQPQHF; CDR3 DNA: TGTGCCAGCAGCCAAGGACTCTATAGCAATCAGCCCCAGCATTTT
J gene: TRBJ2-7; clone size: -; V gene: TRBV28; D gene: -; CDR3 protein: CASSLISYEQYF; CDR3 DNA: TGTGCCAGCAGTTTAATATCCTACGAGCAGTACTTC
J gene: TRBJ1-5; clone size: -; V gene: TRBV5-1; D gene: -; CDR3 protein: CASSLEGGQPQHF; CDR3 DNA: TGCGCCAGCAGCTTGGAGGGGGGCCAGCCCCAGCATTTT
J gene: TRBJ1-1; clone size: -; V gene: TRBV10-1; D gene: TRBD1; CDR3 protein: CARFRGGWSEAFF; CDR3 DNA: TGCGCCAGGTTCAGGGGGGGATGGTCTGAAGCTTTCTTT
J gene: TRBJ1-2; clone size: -; V gene: TRBV12-5; D gene: -; CDR3 protein: CASGFFGDYGYTF; CDR3 DNA: TGTGCTAGTGGTTTTTTCGGAGACTATGGCTACACCTTC
J gene: TRBJ2-6; clone size: -; V gene: TRBV30; D gene: TRBD1; CDR3 protein: CATSQGSVNVLTF; CDR3 DNA: TGTGCCACCTCACAGGGGTCCGTCAACGTCCTGACTTTC
J gene: TRBJ2-1; clone size: -; V gene: TRBV5-1; D gene: TRBD1; CDR3 protein: CASRSPGTDYNEQFF; CDR3 DNA: TGCGCCAGCAGGAGCCCCGGGACAGACTACAATGAGCAGTTCTTC
J gene: TRBJ1-3; clone size: -; V gene: TRBV5-1; D gene: TRBD1; CDR3 protein: CASSLQGAKGNTIYF; CDR3 DNA: TGCGCCAGCAGCTTACAGGGGGCAAAAGGAAACACCATATATTTT
J gene: TRBJ2-2; clone size: -; V gene: TRBV7-2; D gene: TRBD1; CDR3 protein: CASSPRTGLTTGELFF; CDR3 DNA: TGTGCCAGCAGCCCCCGGACAGGGCTCACCACCGGGGAGCTGTTTTTT
J gene: TRBJ2-2; clone size: -; V gene: TRBV7-8; D gene: -; CDR3 protein: CASSPTGELFF; CDR3 DNA: TGTGCCAGCAGCCCCACCGGGGAGCTGTTTTTT
J gene: TRBJ1-3; clone size: -; V gene: TRBV27; D gene: TRBD1; CDR3 protein: CASSTRPTGGNTIYF; CDR3 DNA: TGTGCCAGCAGTACCAGGCCGACAGGGGGAAACACCATATATTTT
J gene: TRBJ2-5; clone size: -; V gene: TRBV5-1; D gene: -; CDR3 protein: CASSGLETQYF; CDR3 DNA: TGCGCCAGCAGCGGTCTAGAGACCCAGTACTTC
J gene: TRBJ2-2; clone size: -; V gene: TRBV30; D gene: -; CDR3 protein: CAWSVNGRELFF; CDR3 DNA: TGTGCCTGGAGTGTGAACGGCAGGGAGCTGTTTTTT
J gene: TRBJ1-6; clone size: -; V gene: TRBV25-1; D gene: TRBD1; CDR3 protein: CASSASRPGQLSPLHF; CDR3 DNA: TGTGCCAGCAGCGCAAGCCGACCGGGACAGTTGTCACCCCTCCACTTT
J gene: TRBJ2-7; clone size: once; V gene: TRBV7-2; D gene: TRBD2; CDR3 protein: CASSSLGTSGTYEQYF; CDR3 DNA: TGTGCCAGCAGCTCCCTCGGGACTAGCGGGACCTACGAGCAGTACTTC
J gene: TRBJ1-2; clone size: -; V gene: TRBV10-3; D gene: TRBD1; CDR3 protein: CAISGGQGADYGYTF; CDR3 DNA: TGTGCCATCAGTGGGGGACAGGGGGCGGACTATGGCTACACCTTC
J gene: TRBJ2-3; clone size: -; V gene: TRBV10-3; D gene: -; CDR3 protein: CAVAREIRGTQYF; CDR3 DNA: TGTGCCGTCGCCAGGGAAATTAGAGGTACGCAGTATTTT
J gene: TRBJ1-2; clone size: once; V gene: TRBV6-5; D gene: TRBD1; CDR3 protein: CASSRQGSGYTF; CDR3 DNA: TGTGCCAGCAGCCGACAGGGGTCTGGCTACACCTTC
J gene: TRBJ1-2; clone size: -; V gene: TRBV19; D gene: -; CDR3 protein: CASSVNSIGGYTF; CDR3 DNA: TGTGCCAGTAGTGTAAATTCAATCGGGGGCTACACCTTC
J gene: TRBJ1-6; clone size: -; V gene: TRBV2; D gene: -; CDR3 protein: CASSEEGVGSPLHF; CDR3 DNA: TGTGCCAGCAGTGAAGAGGGGGTTGGTTCACCCCTCCACTTT
J gene: TRBJ2-5; clone size: -; V gene: TRBV9; D gene: -; CDR3 protein: CASNSVGVDVETQYF; CDR3 DNA: TGTGCCAGCAATTCGGTCGGGGTCGATGTTGAGACCCAGTACTTC
J gene: TRBJ1-2; clone size: few; V gene: TRBV4-2; D gene: TRBD1; CDR3 protein: CASSQGPTQGNGYTF; CDR3 DNA: TGTGCCAGCAGCCAAGGCCCTACACAGGGGAATGGCTACACCTTC
J gene: TRBJ1-1; clone size: many; V gene: TRBV2; D gene: -; CDR3 protein: CASSDQVWGTEAFF; CDR3 DNA: TGTGCCAGCAGTGACCAGGTCTGGGGCACTGAAGCTTTCTTT
J gene: TRBJ2-7; clone size: -; V gene: TRBV7-9; D gene: TRBD1; CDR3 protein: CASSLAYRGTYEQYF; CDR3 DNA: TGTGCCAGCAGCTTAGCCTACAGGGGGACGTACGAGCAGTACTTC
J gene: TRBJ2-7; clone size: once; V gene: TRBV7-8; D gene: TRBD2; CDR3 protein: CASSPGLAVSYEQYF; CDR3 DNA: TGTGCCAGCAGTCCCGGCCTAGCGGTATCCTACGAGCAGTACTTC
J gene: TRBJ2-1; clone size: -; V gene: TRBV7-2; D gene: -; CDR3 protein: CASTRGPYNEQFF; CDR3 DNA: TGTGCCAGCACCCGGGGGCCCTACAATGAGCAGTTCTTC
J gene: TRBJ2-5; clone size: -; V gene: TRBV4-1; D gene: TRBD2; CDR3 protein: CASSQDGTSYETQYF; CDR3 DNA: TGCGCCAGCAGCCAAGATGGGACTAGTTACGAGACCCAGTACTTC
J gene: TRBJ1-4; clone size: -; V gene: TRBV9; D gene: -; CDR3 protein: CASSYQPGNEKLFF; CDR3 DNA: TGTGCCAGCAGCTACCAGCCGGGGAATGAAAAACTGTTTTTT
J gene: TRBJ1-3; clone size: -; V gene: TRBV10-2; D gene: TRBD1; CDR3 protein: CASSSDRGRGNTIYF; CDR3 DNA: TGCGCCAGCAGTTCGGACAGGGGGCGTGGAAACACCATATATTTT
J gene: TRBJ1-1; clone size: few; V gene: TRBV30; D gene: TRBD1; CDR3 protein: CAWKGGKTEAFF; CDR3 DNA: TGTGCCTGGAAAGGGGGCAAGACTGAAGCTTTCTTT
J gene: TRBJ1-6; clone size: -; V gene: TRBV30; D gene: -; CDR3 protein: CAWSVEGTSPLHF; CDR3 DNA: TGTGCCTGGAGTGTGGAGGGGACTTCACCCCTCCACTTT
J gene: TRBJ1-1; clone size: once; V gene: TRBV5-6; D gene: -; CDR3 protein: CASSGSGTADTEAFF; CDR3 DNA: TGTGCCAGCAGCGGATCCGGGACGGCGGACACTGAAGCTTTCTTT
J gene: TRBJ1-3; clone size: -; V gene: TRBV5-1; D gene: TRBD1; CDR3 protein: CASSWTGANTIYF; CDR3 DNA: TGCGCCAGCAGCTGGACAGGGGCAAACACCATATATTTT
J gene: TRBJ1-5; clone size: -; V gene: TRBV28; D gene: TRBD1; CDR3 protein: CASSFGTVPNQPQHF; CDR3 DNA: TGTGCCAGCAGTTTCGGGACAGTCCCCAATCAGCCCCAGCATTTT
J gene: TRBJ1-1; clone size: -; V gene: TRBV4-1; D gene: -; CDR3 protein: CASSQAPAVGITEAFF; CDR3 DNA: TGCGCCAGCAGCCAAGCTCCCGCCGTAGGAATCACTGAAGCTTTCTTT
J gene: TRBJ2-5; clone size: once; V gene: TRBV11-2; D gene: -; CDR3 protein: CASSPRGAQETQYF; CDR3 DNA: TGTGCCAGCAGCCCCCGGGGAGCTCAAGAGACCCAGTACTTC
J gene: TRBJ2-3; clone size: -; V gene: TRBV10-1; D gene: -; CDR3 protein: CASSGQVTDTQYF; CDR3 DNA: TGCGCCAGCAGTGGACAGGTAACAGATACGCAGTATTTT
J gene: TRBJ1-4; clone size: -; V gene: TRBV30; D gene: -; CDR3 protein: CAWRGQGNEKLFF; CDR3 DNA: TGTGCCTGGAGGGGCCAGGGGAATGAAAAACTGTTTTTT
J gene: TRBJ2-3; clone size: -; V gene: TRBV19; D gene: -; CDR3 protein: CASSAFPGTFSTDTQYF; CDR3 DNA: TGTGCCAGTAGTGCCTTCCCCGGGACCTTTAGCACAGATACGCAGTATTTT
J gene: TRBJ2-7; clone size: -; V gene: TRBV14; D gene: -; CDR3 protein: CASSQGRYEQYF; CDR3 DNA: TGTGCCAGCAGCCAGGGCCGATACGAGCAGTACTTC
J gene: TRBJ1-6; clone size: -; V gene: TRBV5-1; D gene: -; CDR3 protein: CASSPIEADSPLHF; CDR3 DNA: TGCGCCAGCAGCCCCATCGAGGCGGATTCACCCCTCCACTTT
J gene: TRBJ1-2; clone size: -; V gene: TRBV6-1; D gene: -; CDR3 protein: CASTRFDQGNYGYTF; CDR3 DNA: TGTGCCAGCACCCGATTCGATCAGGGAAACTATGGCTACACCTTC
J gene: TRBJ1-1; clone size: -; V gene: TRBV23-1; D gene: TRBD1; CDR3 protein: CASSPGPGTGFPEAFF; CDR3 DNA: TGCGCCAGCAGTCCCGGCCCCGGGACAGGGTTCCCTGAAGCTTTCTTT
J gene: TRBJ2-5; clone size: -; V gene: TRBV6-5; D gene: -; CDR3 protein: CASNRAGSKETQYF; CDR3 DNA: TGTGCCAGCAACAGGGCTGGCTCCAAGGAGACCCAGTACTTC
J gene: TRBJ2-1; clone size: -; V gene: TRBV2; D gene: TRBD1; CDR3 protein: CASSSDRGGYNEQFF; CDR3 DNA: TGTGCCAGCAGTTCCGACAGGGGGGGCTACAATGAGCAGTTCTTC
J gene: TRBJ1-5; clone size: -; V gene: TRBV7-2; D gene: -; CDR3 protein: CASSYRRGNQPQHF; CDR3 DNA: TGTGCCAGCAGCTATAGGCGGGGCAATCAGCCCCAGCATTTT
J gene: TRBJ1-2; clone size: -; V gene: TRBV28; D gene: TRBD1; CDR3 protein: CASSSPGQGSYGYTF; CDR3 DNA: TGTGCCAGCAGTTCGCCGGGACAGGGCTCCTATGGCTACACCTTC
J gene: TRBJ2-1; clone size: once; V gene: TRBV6-1; D gene: TRBD2; CDR3 protein: CASTGGLANEQFF; CDR3 DNA: TGTGCCTCTACGGGGGGGTTGGCGAATGAGCAGTTCTTC
J gene: TRBJ1-1; clone size: -; V gene: TRBV18; D gene: -; CDR3 protein: CASSPEVGLIAFF; CDR3 DNA: TGTGCCAGCTCACCGGAGGTGGGATTGATCGCTTTCTTT
J gene: TRBJ2-2; clone size: -; V gene: TRBV30; D gene: TRBD1; CDR3 protein: CAWRTGRAGELFF; CDR3 DNA: TGTGCCTGGAGGACAGGGCGGGCCGGGGAGCTGTTTTTT
J gene: TRBJ1-2; clone size: -; V gene: TRBV27; D gene: -; CDR3 protein: CASTLGGVLANYGYTF; CDR3 DNA: TGTGCCAGCACCCTAGGGGGGGTCCTAGCTAACTATGGCTACACCTTC
J gene: TRBJ2-5; clone size: -; V gene: TRBV6-5; D gene: -; CDR3 protein: CASSRRRQETQYF; CDR3 DNA: TGTGCCAGCAGTCGACGTAGACAAGAGACCCAGTACTTC